This T cell receptor beta chain came from a study of low-dose radiotherapy and immunotherapy resistance in tumors. This clonotype was recorded at least ten times. Stated time point: before trial treatment. Those who qualified had advanced solid tumors (lacking tumor-infiltrating lymphocytes). Gene-specific TRAV and TRBV primers were used for first-strand cDNA, covering alpha and beta chains. Amplification, which lasted roughly 20 PCR cycles, used a constant-region primer and V-primer adapter to amplify TCRs. MiXCR, applied by TCRdb to the reads, yields one record per CDR3 protein. The sample has 75,000 to 95,000 distinct CDR3 sequences, under 20% seen once. CDR1 and CDR2 (germline): GTSNPN, SVGIG (reference sequence). V lost 3 bases and J lost 11, with 16 bases in between. The CDR3 length is 12 residues.

V usage is TRBV30 and J usage is TRBJ1-2; the D gene is possibly TRBD1 (6 bases). Specimen: PBMCs, collected before treatment. The sequence was obtained from a male donor with prostate cancer. The DNA of the CDR3 is TGTGCCTGGAGCCGACAGGAGGGGTCATACACCTTC. Translation gives CAWSRQEGSYTF.